Described below is a single T cell receptor (beta chain) sequence and its context. The sample comes from a study of blood T cell repertoires in COVID-19. On the study more broadly: Both acute and convalescent COVID-19 samples were obtained from the United States, Italy and Spain. Sources were T cells, B-cell-depleted T cells, or PBMCs; the material itself was cDNA or gDNA.

The germline V gene has CDR1 SGHVS and CDR2 FQNEAQ. J lost 8 bases, V lost 2 bases, and 5 bases had no gene match. The CDR3 runs to 13 residues. Source study methods: How many nucleated cells were present was estimated from reference gene primer amplification. Method: immunoSEQ multiplex PCR; TCRdb's copy keeps in-frame clones and lacks some. Clonal size and the V and J genes are those of that table, whereas D and trimming came from the DNA. The sample has roughly 700,000 clones; more than 80% are singletons. The clonotype comes from a woman between 18 and 29 years old with acute or convalescent COVID-19. The chain couples TRBV7-8 to TRBJ1-2; 7 positions agree with TRBD1. Source material: peripheral blood. The CDR3 coding sequence is TGTGCCAGCAGCTTACTAGGGGGCGGCGGCTACACCTTC. Its translation: CASSLLGGGGYTF.